Listed here are 24 T cell receptor beta chains from one sample, sequenced in a study of blood T cell repertoires in COVID-19. Assay: immunoSEQ multiplex PCR; the TCRdb copy retains only in-frame clones and omits some. Of 150,000 to 200,000 clones listed, roughly 75% are singletons. What was sequenced was peripheral blood. Receptor source: a man between 65 and 85 years old with active or convalescent COVID-19.

This clone was seen a single time. V usage is TRBV7-9 and J usage is TRBJ2-1, with 10 bases fitting TRBD1. There are 16 residues in the CDR3. The J segment lost 5 bases and the V segment lost 6 bases, leaving 10 bases of the junction unmatched. Germline assignment: CDR1 SEHNR and CDR2 FQNEAQ (reference sequence). The CDR3 nucleotides read TGTGCCAGCAGTACTATTTGGGACAGGGGTCACAATGAGCAGTTCTTC. This encodes CASSTIWDRGHNEQFF.

This clone has a handful of counts. V usage is TRBV2 and J usage is TRBJ1-5, with unresolved D. CDR3 length equals 15 residues. V was trimmed by 7 bases and J by 2 bases, leaving 15 bases between them. CDR1 and CDR2 from the germline V gene are SNHLY and FYNNEI. Here the CDR3 reads CASTNGPEGNQPQHF. Written as DNA, the CDR3 is TGTGCCAGCACGAATGGGCCGGAGGGCAATCAGCCCCAGCATTTT.

This rearrangement joins TRBV6-1 to TRBJ2-2; 7 nucleotides agree with TRBD1. From germline, CDR1 is MNHNS and CDR2 SASEGT. The CDR3 totals 17 residues. Unmatched junction bases numbered 12, after V lost 4 bases and J lost 4 bases. The CDR3 bases are TGTGCCAGCAGTGGCCCAGAGGGGGACAGTCTCACCGGGGAGCTGTTTTTT. Translated: CASSGPEGDSLTGELFF.

The chain carries TRBV4-1 and TRBJ2-1, with TRBD1 matching over 9 bases. Trimming at V came to 4 bases and at J to 8 bases, leaving 9 bases not matched to a gene. Germline-derived CDR1 and CDR2 are MGHRA and YSYEKL. The CDR3 length is 15 residues. The CDR3 DNA follows: TGCGCCAGCAGCCGGCAGGGACAGGGTGTTCATGAGCAGTTCTTC. Its protein product is CASSRQGQGVHEQFF.

V is TRBV6-5 and J is TRBJ2-7, with 9 bases lining up with TRBD1. The CDR3 has 16 residues. Germline CDR1 and CDR2: MNHEY and SVGAGI. Trimming at V came to 0 bases and at J to 4 bases, leaving 7 bases not matched to a gene. CDR3 sequence (DNA): TGTGCCAGCAGTTACTCTACCGGGACAGGGTGGTACGAGCAGTACTTC. Its translation is CASSYSTGTGWYEQYF.

This clone was detected ten times or more. The chain links TRBV2 to TRBJ1-2, with D uncertain. Trimming removed 3 bases from V and 2 bases from J, with 13 bases in between. CDR1 SNHLY and CDR2 FYNNEI come from the germline V gene. The CDR3 runs 15 residues. The CDR3 is CASSETRESNYGYTF. CDR3 nucleotides: TGTGCCAGCAGTGAGACGAGGGAATCCAACTATGGCTACACCTTC.

This clone was detected a few times. V gene TRBV4-3 combines with J gene TRBJ2-7, with TRBD1 identical over 7 bases. Germline V lookup: CDR1 LGHNA, CDR2 YSLEER. V gave up 0 bases and J gave up 4 bases; unmatched junction bases: 3. The CDR3 spans 14 residues. The CDR3 DNA follows: TGCGCCAGCAGCCAAGAGTACAGGGGTTACGAGCAGTACTTC. Amino acids: CASSQEYRGYEQYF.

The CDR3 loop reads CASSVQAAGDGATDTQYF. The CDR3 DNA follows: TGTGCCAGCAGCGTACAGGCGGCGGGGGATGGAGCCACAGATACGCAGTATTTT. This chain connects TRBV9 to TRBJ2-3; the match to TRBD2 covers 7 bases. There are 18 residues in the CDR3. The V and J ends lost 1 base and 2 bases, in that order; junction bases with no gene match: 13. CDR1 and CDR2 (germline): SGDLS, YYNGEE.

J is TRBJ1-4 and V is TRBV15, with no clear D. Deletions cut 0 bases from V and 5 bases from J, with 13 bases between. Per germline, CDR1 LNHNV and CDR2 YYDKDF (reference sequence). The CDR3 spans 16 residues. This chain's CDR3 is CATSRDGGEINEKLFF. The CDR3 DNA is TGTGCCACCAGCAGAGACGGTGGGGAGATAAATGAAAAACTGTTTTTT.

CDR3 loop: CASSLGGSANEQYF. CDR3 in DNA: TGTGCCAGCAGCTTGGGCGGGAGCGCGAACGAGCAGTACTTC. The rearrangement uses TRBV9 and TRBJ2-7, with 7 bases fitting TRBD2. CDR1 SGDLS and CDR2 YYNGEE come from the germline V gene. The V and J ends lost 4 bases and 5 bases, in that order; junction bases with no gene match: 9. The CDR3 is 14 amino acids.

V is TRBV3-1 (or the pseudogene TRBV3-2) and J is TRBJ2-1, with 7 bases that match TRBD2. This CDR3 has 16 residues. Per the germline V gene, CDR1 is LGHDT and CDR2 is YNNKEL (reference sequence). The trim removed 1 base at V and 4 bases at J, leaving 7 bases unmatched. The chain's CDR3 is CASSQGSAGAYNEQFF. CDR3 bases: TGTGCCAGCAGCCAAGGCTCGGCGGGAGCTTACAATGAGCAGTTCTTC.

The CDR3 sequence: CASSLAGVAGYTF. The CDR3, as DNA: TGTGCCAGCAGTTTAGCAGGAGTCGCGGGCTACACCTTC. The chain joins TRBV12-3 or TRBV12-4 to TRBJ1-2; D remains ambiguous. V shed 0 bases and J shed 8 bases, with 10 bases lying between them. The CDR3 length is 13 residues.

J is TRBJ1-1 and V is TRBV6-5; TRBD1 might be the D (6 bases). Looked up from germline, CDR1 is MNHEY and CDR2 is SVGAGI. The germline V and J ends were trimmed by 6 bases and 9 bases, with 11 bases remaining between them. The CDR3 loop spans 11 amino acids. The CDR3 loop reads CASRTTGKAFF. CDR3 bases: TGTGCCAGCAGGACAACAGGGAAAGCTTTCTTT.

This clone has a single count. The rearrangement links TRBV14 to TRBJ1-2; TRBD1 is a possible D gene (6 bases). CDR3 size: 15 residues. Germline values: CDR1 SGHDN, CDR2 FVKESK. Trimming took off 4 bases at V and 7 bases at J, with 19 bases between the two ends. The chain's CDR3 is CASSPRGMHRLGYTF. The DNA for the CDR3 is TGTGCCAGCAGCCCGAGGGGGATGCACCGTCTTGGCTACACCTTC.

This clone was counted only a few times. The rearrangement links TRBV19 to TRBJ1-5; 7 bases fit TRBD1. With 3 bases clipped from V and 5 bases from J, the junction kept 1 base outside the gene matches. The germline CDR1 and CDR2 sequences are LNHDA and SQIVND (reference sequence). The CDR3 loop spans 13 amino acids. CDR3 loop: CASSIQGDQPQHF. The DNA for the CDR3 is TGTGCCAGTAGTATCCAGGGGGATCAGCCCCAGCATTTT.

The chain employs TRBV4-3 and TRBJ2-2, with 7 bases that match TRBD1. The CDR3 loop spans 14 amino acids. Germline trimming cut 2 bases from V and 6 bases from J; bases unmatched to any gene: 3. The V gene's germline CDR1 is LGHNA and CDR2 YSLEER. This chain's CDR3 is CASSQQQGAGELFF. The DNA for the CDR3 is TGCGCCAGCAGCCAACAGCAGGGGGCCGGGGAGCTGTTTTTT.

The chain's CDR3 is CASSPDLAGGPLDTQYF. DNA of the CDR3: TGTGCCAGCAGCCCGGATCTAGCGGGGGGGCCCTTAGATACGCAGTATTTT. The V and J genes are TRBV7-9 and TRBJ2-3; 12 bases map to TRBD2. V shed 5 bases and J 5 bases; nucleotides not matched to a gene: 11. Germline-derived CDR1 and CDR2 are SEHNR and FQNEAQ (reference sequence). The CDR3 runs 17 residues.

The V call is TRBV5-4, the J call TRBJ2-5, with 11 nucleotides matching TRBD2. The CDR3 length is 14 residues. Trimming cost V 7 bases and J 7 bases; bases outside gene matches: 9. The germline CDR1 and CDR2 sequences are SGHNT and YYREEE (reference sequence). CDR3 sequence: CASEGLAGGGTQYF. DNA for the CDR3: TGTGCCAGCGAAGGGCTAGCGGGGGGCGGGACCCAGTACTTC. The full variable domain, rest sourced from reference TRBV5-4 and TRBJ2-5, is ETGVTQSPTHLIKTRGQQVTLRCSSQSGHNTVSWYQQALGQGPQFIFQYYREEENGRGNFPPRFSGLQFPNYSSELNVNALELDDSALYLCASEGLAGGGTQYFGPGTRLLVL.

The chain combines TRBV7-2 with TRBJ1-2; D not certain. Germline CDR1 and CDR2: SGHTA and FQGNSA. V lost 1 base and J 3 bases, leaving 15 bases between the germline ends. This CDR3 has 16 amino acids. The CDR3 protein is CASSLDSVREDYGYTF. CDR3 coding DNA: TGTGCCAGCAGCTTAGATTCGGTCCGGGAGGACTATGGCTACACCTTC.

The chain joins TRBV7-2 to TRBJ1-4, with TRBD1 matching 9 bases. The germline gives CDR1 SGHTA, CDR2 FQGNSA. V shed 3 bases, J shed 7 bases, and the junction held 3 bases outside the gene matches. This CDR3 is built from 14 residues. CDR3 protein: CASSFDRGSEKLFF. The CDR3 nucleotides read TGTGCCAGCAGCTTCGACAGGGGGAGTGAAAAACTGTTTTTT.

V is TRBV5-1 and J is TRBJ2-3; the match to TRBD2 covers 10 bases. Germline CDR1 is SGHRS and CDR2 is YFSETQ. The CDR3 spans 16 residues. The V segment lost 3 bases and the J segment 6 bases; nucleotides outside the gene matches: 10. The CDR3 sequence is CASSWGSGGAPDTQYF. CDR3 nucleotides: TGCGCCAGCAGCTGGGGCAGCGGGGGGGCCCCGGATACGCAGTATTTT.

This clone was counted a few times. The chain employs TRBV4-2 and TRBJ1-2, with 10 bases identical to TRBD1. The CDR3 is 16 residues long. V was clipped by 3 bases and J by 3 bases; unmatched bases: 7. The germline V gene has CDR1 LGHNA and CDR2 YNFKEQ. CDR3 residues: CASSHRTGGIDYGYTF. The CDR3 DNA is TGTGCCAGCAGCCACCGGACAGGGGGGATCGACTATGGCTACACCTTC.

The rearrangement joins TRBV5-4 to TRBJ2-7; maybe TRBD2 (7 bases). CDR1 and CDR2 from the germline V gene are SGHNT and YYREEE (reference sequence). The ends were cut back, 4 bases at V and 3 bases at J, with 17 bases in the middle. The CDR3 consists of 15 residues. CDR3 nucleotides: TGTGCCAGCAGCAGCTACAGGGTAGCGGGCTACGAGCAGTACTTC. Amino acids: CASSSYRVAGYEQYF.

The J gene is TRBJ1-3, the V gene TRBV18, with D unclear. The V end lost 3 bases, the J end lost 2 bases, and 17 bases lay between the germline ends. This CDR3 contains 17 residues. Looked up from germline, CDR1 is KGHSH and CDR2 is LQKENI. DNA for the CDR3: TGTGCCAGCTCACCGGTTTTTCGTGCGGCGGCTGGAAACACCATATATTTT. It codes for CASSPVFRAAAGNTIYF. The full variable domain, with the rest looked up from reference TRBV18 and TRBJ1-3, is NAGVMQNPRHLVRRRGQEARLRCSPMKGHSHVYWYRQLPEEGLKFMVYLQKENIIDESGMPKERFSAEFPKEGPSILRIQQVVRGDSAAYFCASSPVFRAAAGNTIYFGEGSWLTVV.